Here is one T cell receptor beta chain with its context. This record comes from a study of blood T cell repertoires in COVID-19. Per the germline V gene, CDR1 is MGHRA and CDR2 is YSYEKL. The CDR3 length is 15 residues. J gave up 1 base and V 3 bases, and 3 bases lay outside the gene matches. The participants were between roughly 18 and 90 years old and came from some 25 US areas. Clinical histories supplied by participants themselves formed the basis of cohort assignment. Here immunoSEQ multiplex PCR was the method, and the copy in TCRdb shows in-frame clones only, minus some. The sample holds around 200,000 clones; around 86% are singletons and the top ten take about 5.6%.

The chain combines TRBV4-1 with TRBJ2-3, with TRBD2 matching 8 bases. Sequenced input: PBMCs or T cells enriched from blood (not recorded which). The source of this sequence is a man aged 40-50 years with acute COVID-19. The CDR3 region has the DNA TGCGCCAGCAGCCAGAAGACTAGCGGCACAGATACGCAGTATTTT. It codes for CASSQKTSGTDTQYF.